Following are 11 T cell receptor beta chains from one sample sequenced in a study of T cells in Graves' hyperthyroidism and ophthalmopathy. The source material, RNA transcripts, was used to amplify TCR beta CDR3 regions. With the HTBI primer set, the TCR CDR3 went through a first round of RT-PCR. TCRdb re-derived calls from the multiplex PCR reads in MiXCR, one entry per CDR3 protein. This sample carries about 760,000 distinct CDR3 sequences, around a third of them seen once, and the ten largest clones take around 30%. Sequences were obtained from blood. The receptors come from a woman in her thirties or forties with Graves' hyperthyroidism.

The J gene is TRBJ1-3, the V gene TRBV12-3 or TRBV12-4; tentative D call: TRBD1 (5 bases). The V end lost 1 base, the J end lost 6 bases, and 10 bases lay between the germline ends. This CDR3 contains 14 residues. For the CDR3, the DNA is TGTGCCAGCAGTTTAGTTACAGGAGAAAACACCATATATTTT. This translates into CASSLVTGENTIYF.

The gene calls are TRBV10-3 and TRBJ1-3; TRBD1 aligns across 8 bases. The CDR3 is 16 amino acids. Losses at the gene ends were 7 bases for V and 0 bases for J; bases not matched to a gene: 8. Germline lookup yields CDR1 ENHRY and CDR2 SYGVKD. CDR3 sequence (DNA): TGTGCCATCACACCGGGCGGGACAGGCTCTGGAAACACCATATATTTT. Translation: CAITPGGTGSGNTIYF.

This clonotype turned up a few times. This chain connects TRBV4-1 to TRBJ2-7; D possibly corresponds to TRBD2 (6 bases). The CDR3 is 15 residues long. Germline lookup yields CDR1 MGHRA and CDR2 YSYEKL. Trimming removed 5 bases at V and 10 bases at J, with 24 bases between. CDR3 sequence (DNA): TGCGCCAGCAGCTCGCCGTTGGCTAGCGCCGGGGGACAGTACTTC. Translation gives CASSSPLASAGGQYF.

This clonotype was recorded many times. The chain has TRBV20-1 and TRBJ2-5; 7 positions match TRBD1. There are 16 residues in the CDR3. The germline V gene encodes CDR1 DFQATT and CDR2 SNEGSKA (reference sequence). Germline trimming cut 3 bases from V and 1 base from J; bases unmatched to any gene: 11. CDR3 coding DNA: TGCAGTGCTAGCTCCGTACCGGGACAGTCCCAAGAGACCCAGTACTTC. Encoded protein: CSASSVPGQSQETQYF.

Notes on this clonotype: One end of the junction varies from germline; a read error may be responsible. The V call is TRBV5-1, the J call TRBJ1-6; D uncertain. This CDR3 region has 21 residues. The germline V gene has CDR1 SGHRS and CDR2 YFSETQ. As DNA, the CDR3 is TGCGCCAGCAGCCAAGATCCACGCCCTCACCGGGAGGTTGGCTATAATTCATCCCTCCACTTT. This translates into CASSQDPRPHREVGYNSSLHF.

The chain employs TRBV7-9 and TRBJ1-1; D is possibly TRBD1 (6 bases). CDR1 is SEHNR and CDR2 is FQNEAQ in the germline V gene (reference sequence). The V end was cut by 1 base, the J end by 3 bases, with 9 bases between. The CDR3 spans 14 residues. CDR3 sequence: CASSLGQADTEAFF. CDR3 coding DNA: TGTGCCAGCAGCTTAGGACAGGCGGACACTGAAGCTTTCTTT.

This clonotype was seen a handful of times. The rearrangement uses TRBV4-3 and TRBJ1-6; TRBD1 matches at 9 bases. J was trimmed by 7 bases and V by 1 base; bases with no gene match: 5. The CDR3 spans 16 residues. CDR1 and CDR2 (germline): LGHNA, YSLEER. DNA of the CDR3: TGCGCCAGCAGCCAAGGACGACAGGGGGTCAATTCACCCCTCCACTTT. Translation gives CASSQGRQGVNSPLHF.

DNA of the CDR3: TGCAGCACCGGACAGGGCTCACCCCAAGAGACCCAGTACTTC. The encoded protein is CSTGQGSPQETQYF. J is TRBJ2-5 and V is TRBV20-1, with TRBD1 matching 8 bases. The CDR3 covers 14 residues. The germline CDR1 and CDR2 sequences are DFQATT and SNEGSKA (reference sequence).

The rearrangement joins TRBV10-3 to TRBJ1-4; weak D call: TRBD1 (5 bases). The CDR3 consists of 16 residues. The ends were cut back, 5 bases at V and 8 bases at J, with 21 bases in the middle. Germline CDR1 reads ENHRY; CDR2 reads SYGVKD. The CDR3 region has the DNA TGTGCCATCAGTTACTCGAGTAATGGGGCGGGAGAAAAACTGTTTTTT. Residues: CAISYSSNGAGEKLFF.

This clonotype came up many times. The chain combines TRBV19 with TRBJ1-1, with D possibly matching TRBD1 (5 bases). The CDR3 totals 13 residues. V lost 4 bases and J lost 3, with 9 bases in between. Germline V gives CDR1 LNHDA, CDR2 SQIVND (reference sequence). CDR3 nucleotides: TGTGCCAGTAGTACAGGGCTCGACACTGAAGCTTTCTTT. Its translation: CASSTGLDTEAFF.

This clonotype was seen a few times. This may arise from a read error, as a much more abundant clone is one base away. V is TRBV24-1 and J is TRBJ2-2; no reliable D call. V was shortened by 8 bases and J by 1 base, with 4 bases between the two germline ends. Looked up from germline, CDR1 is KGHDR and CDR2 is SFDVKD. This CDR3 region has 12 residues. The CDR3 loop is CATTGNTGELFF. Written as DNA, the CDR3 is TGTGCCACCACAGGGAACACCGGGGAGCTGTTTTTT.